This T cell receptor beta chain was documented in a study of patients and donors after allogeneic stem cell transplantation. A few counts support this clonotype. This CDR3 spans 17 amino acids. The V gene end was trimmed by 7 bases and the J gene end by 2 bases; junction bases not matched to a gene: 11. TCRdb reanalysed the RT-PCR reads using MiXCR and keeps one entry per CDR3 protein. Seen here are 150,000 to 200,000 distinct CDR3 sequences, 41% observed once, and the top ten hold 30% to 35%. The clonotype originates from a human donor who was either an allogeneic HSCT recipient or a stem cell or donor lymphocyte infusion donor (not recorded which). It is not recorded whose cells these are; they may come from a transplant donor. The chain employs TRBV12-3 or TRBV12-4 and TRBJ1-2; TRBD1 matches 12 bases. The sequencing sample was made of blood, either unsorted or a sorted T cell fraction (not recorded which). Here the CDR3 reads CASNSWGQGAPNYGYTF. The CDR3 DNA follows: TGTGCCAGCAATTCTTGGGGACAGGGGGCCCCAAACTATGGCTACACCTTC.